This TCR beta chain was obtained from a study of T cells in Graves' hyperthyroidism and ophthalmopathy. The ends lost 4 bases at V and 7 bases at J; junction bases unmatched: 5. The CDR3 covers 15 residues. CDR1 is SGHRS, CDR2 YFSETQ, per germline. The investigators amplified TCR beta CDR3 regions from RNA transcripts. First-round RT-PCR with HTBI primers amplified the TCR CDR3 region. TCRdb re-called the multiplex PCR reads with MiXCR, one entry per CDR3 protein. The sample holds hundreds of thousands of distinct CDR3 sequences; around 39% are singletons and the top ten take 7% to 10%. The specimen was blood. The V call is TRBV5-1, the J call TRBJ2-2, with TRBD1 matching over 12 bases. The receptor was derived from a man between 18 and 29 years old with Graves' hyperthyroidism. In DNA, the CDR3 is TGCGCCAGCAGCGGCGGGACAGGGGGCCACGGGGAGCTGTTTTTT. Translating gives CASSGGTGGHGELFF.